This TCR beta chain originates from a study of shared clonotypes between healthy human individuals. Data came from immunoSEQ multiplex PCR; TCRdb stores just in-frame clones and leaves some out. The sample lists hundreds of thousands of clones; 74% were seen once. Germline loops: CDR1 SEHNR, CDR2 FQNEAQ (reference sequence). There are 16 residues in the CDR3. V shed 2 bases, J shed 0 bases, and the junction held 3 bases outside the gene matches. Sequencing used memory CD4+ T cells sorted from blood. Regarding subset: CD45RA-negative fraction. The chain links TRBV7-9 to TRBJ2-1; 8 bases map to TRBD2. The sequence came from a man aged 25 to 40 in good health. CDR3 residues: CASSLWLAGSYNEQFF. Written as DNA, the CDR3 is TGTGCCAGCAGCTTATGGCTAGCGGGCTCCTACAATGAGCAGTTCTTC.